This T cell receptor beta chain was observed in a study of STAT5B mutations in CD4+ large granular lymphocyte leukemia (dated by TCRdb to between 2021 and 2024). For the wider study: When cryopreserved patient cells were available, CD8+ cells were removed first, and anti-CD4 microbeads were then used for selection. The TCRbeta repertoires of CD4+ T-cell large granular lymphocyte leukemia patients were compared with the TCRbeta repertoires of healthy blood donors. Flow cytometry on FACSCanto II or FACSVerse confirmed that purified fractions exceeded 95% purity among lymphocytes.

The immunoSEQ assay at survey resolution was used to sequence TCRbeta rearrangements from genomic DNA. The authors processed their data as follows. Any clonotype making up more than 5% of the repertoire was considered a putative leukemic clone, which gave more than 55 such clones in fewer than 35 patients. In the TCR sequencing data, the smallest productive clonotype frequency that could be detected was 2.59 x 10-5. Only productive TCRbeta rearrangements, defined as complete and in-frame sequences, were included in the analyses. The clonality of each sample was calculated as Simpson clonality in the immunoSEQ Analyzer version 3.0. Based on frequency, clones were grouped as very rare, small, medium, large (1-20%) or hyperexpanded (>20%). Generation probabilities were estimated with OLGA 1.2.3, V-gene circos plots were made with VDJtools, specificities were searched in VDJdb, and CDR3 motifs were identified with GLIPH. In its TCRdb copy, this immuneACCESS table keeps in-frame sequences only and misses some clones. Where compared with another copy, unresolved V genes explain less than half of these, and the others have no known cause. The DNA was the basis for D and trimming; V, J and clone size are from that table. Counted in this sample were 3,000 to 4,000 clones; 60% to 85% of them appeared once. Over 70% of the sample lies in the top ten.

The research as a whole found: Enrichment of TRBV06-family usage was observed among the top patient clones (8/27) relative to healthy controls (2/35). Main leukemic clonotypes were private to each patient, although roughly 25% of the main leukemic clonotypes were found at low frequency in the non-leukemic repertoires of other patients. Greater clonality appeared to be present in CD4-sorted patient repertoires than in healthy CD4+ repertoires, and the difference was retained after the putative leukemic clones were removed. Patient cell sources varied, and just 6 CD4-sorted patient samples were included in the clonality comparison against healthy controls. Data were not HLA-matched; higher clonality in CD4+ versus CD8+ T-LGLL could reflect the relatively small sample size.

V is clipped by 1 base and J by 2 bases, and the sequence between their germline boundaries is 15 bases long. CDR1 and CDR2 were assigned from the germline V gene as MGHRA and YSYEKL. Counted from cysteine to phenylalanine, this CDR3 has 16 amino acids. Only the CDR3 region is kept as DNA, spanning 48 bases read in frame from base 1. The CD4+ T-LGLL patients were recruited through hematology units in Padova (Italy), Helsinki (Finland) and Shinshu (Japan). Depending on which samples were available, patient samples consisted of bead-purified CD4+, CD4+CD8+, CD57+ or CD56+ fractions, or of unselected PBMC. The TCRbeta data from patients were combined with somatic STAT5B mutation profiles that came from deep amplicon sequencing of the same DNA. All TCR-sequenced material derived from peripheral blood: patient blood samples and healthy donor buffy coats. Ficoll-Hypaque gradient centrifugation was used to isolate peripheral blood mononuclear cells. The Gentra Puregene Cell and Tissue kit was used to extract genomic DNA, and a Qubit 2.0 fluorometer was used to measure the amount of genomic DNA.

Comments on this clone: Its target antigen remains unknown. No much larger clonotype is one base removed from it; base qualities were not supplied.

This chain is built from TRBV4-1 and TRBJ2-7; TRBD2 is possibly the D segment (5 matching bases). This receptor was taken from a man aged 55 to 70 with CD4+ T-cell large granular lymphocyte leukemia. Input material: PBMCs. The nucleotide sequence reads TGCGCCAGCAGCCAAGGCACTAGGGTGCCAGCCTACGAGCAGTACTTC. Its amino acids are CASSQGTRVPAYEQYF.